The rows below give T cell receptor beta chains drawn from one sample of a study of shared clonotypes between healthy human individuals. Repertoires were generated with immunoSEQ multiplex PCR, while TCRdb's copy carries only in-frame clones and drops some. The sample has 2 million to 2.5 million clones, just under 95% seen once; the top ten hold 0.3% to 0.45%. The source material was naive CD4+ T cells from PBMCs. The receptors originated from a man aged 18-30 years in good health. Some clones in this sample may be carry-over from other donors' samples. The conserved cysteine and the conserved F or W are not part of the CDR3 here.

J gene | V gene | CDR3 protein
TRBJ2-6 | TRBV7-2 | ASSFNLGGAT
TRBJ1-1 | TRBV5-4 | ASSARQGGYTEAF
TRBJ2-7 | TRBV9 | ASSALQRPYEQY
TRBJ1-1 | TRBV19 | ASSIAGTGENTEAF
TRBJ2-3 | TRBV2 | ASRGTSQSGSYDTQY
TRBJ2-3 | TRBV6-5 | ASSPVGPSGAQY
TRBJ1-5 | TRBV7-9 | ASSPLAHDNQPQH
TRBJ1-2 | TRBV6-1 | ASSEGWGAANYGYT
TRBJ1-5 | TRBV15 | ATSRDYGDYSNQPQH
TRBJ2-3 | TRBV5-1 | ASSLGQGISWGDTQY
TRBJ2-7 | TRBV18 | ASSPGTISYEQY
TRBJ2-7 | TRBV29-1 | SFQTAYTYEQY
TRBJ2-1 | TRBV7-2 | ASSLVSTSDYNEQF
TRBJ2-1 | TRBV7-9 | ASSPTLARPHNEQF
TRBJ2-1 | TRBV7-9 | ASSLISGESYNEQF
TRBJ1-1 | TRBV9 | ASSGGTEAF
TRBJ2-2 | TRBV27 | ASSLARTSGVLTGELF
TRBJ1-2 | TRBV2 | ASRTDGVYGYT
TRBJ2-3 | TRBV4-1 | ASSQVPPQLTSTDTQY
TRBJ2-3 | TRBV18 | ASSPASSLIDTQY
TRBJ1-6 | TRBV4-1 | ASSQETGGVTLH
TRBJ2-1 | TRBV7-8 | ASSPPGLAGSSYNEQF
TRBJ2-2 | TRBV5-4 | ASSRGQNTGELF
TRBJ1-5 | TRBV6-5 | ASSYSRAVHQPQH
TRBJ1-1 | TRBV28 | ASSGLGNTEAF
TRBJ2-3 | TRBV5-6 | ASSRGTGLTDTQY
TRBJ2-7 | TRBV2 | ASSGRDSEQY
TRBJ2-7 | TRBV28 | ASSFEGLGGYEQY
TRBJ2-7 | TRBV19 | ASRTGGAVLAGDEQY
TRBJ2-2 | TRBV7-3 | ASSRARAVNTGELF
TRBJ2-2 | TRBV11-2 | ASSLTSYTGELF
TRBJ2-6 | TRBV27 | ASSSSPGRMEGANVLT
TRBJ2-3 | TRBV7-9 | ASSLGTSGSADTQY
TRBJ1-2 | TRBV6-6 | ASSPLGQGAAEGYT
. | TRBV15 | ATSRGSGSYEQY
TRBJ1-4 | TRBV15 | ATSSLREKLF
TRBJ1-1 | TRBV10-3 | AISDSGDEAF
TRBJ2-1 | TRBV6-6 | ASREGLADTFEQF
TRBJ1-1 | TRBV2 | ASSLFGQGATEAF
TRBJ1-5 | TRBV4-3 | ASSQGFRGQPQH
TRBJ2-7 | TRBV28 | ASSFRIGLAETYEQY
TRBJ1-5 | TRBV6-1 | ASSGGDSINQPQH
TRBJ1-5 | TRBV27 | ASSLRAPGGQPQH
TRBJ1-5 | TRBV21-1 | ASFIQQGNQPQH
TRBJ1-3 | TRBV28 | ASTIPVGPRGNTIY
TRBJ1-1 | TRBV28 | ASSLPGGEAF
TRBJ2-7 | TRBV5-4 | ASSSGQGFGEQY
TRBJ2-7 | TRBV5-1 | ASSLAGTSAYEQY
TRBJ2-2 | TRBV7-2 | ASSLGKGIDTGELF
TRBJ2-4 | TRBV20-1 | SATRNIQY
TRBJ2-4 | TRBV7-2 | ASSFWGRTLLAKNIQY
TRBJ1-1 | TRBV2 | ASSVSGAKDTEAF